A selection of T cell receptor beta chains follows, all from one sample in a study of Graves' ophthalmopathy and Graves' hyperthyroidism. TCRdb itself ran the multiplex PCR reads through MiXCR, one entry per CDR3 protein. The sample lists about 1.2 million distinct CDR3 sequences, 36% occurring once. The sample was peripheral blood or thyroid tissue (not recorded which). These receptors all come from an adult man with Graves' hyperthyroidism. Each CDR3 is given with its conserved first and last residue. The D gene is left open where the match is weak. Clone size is stated in some rows and not others, as once, few, many or a class when expanded.

clone_size: many; d_call: TRBD1; v_call: TRBV9; j_call: TRBJ1-2; cdr3_aa: CASSTRPQGTTYGYTF; cdr3_nt: TGTGCCAGCAGCACTCGACCACAGGGGACAACTTATGGCTACACCTTC
clone_size: many; d_call: TRBD1; v_call: TRBV5-1; j_call: TRBJ1-2; cdr3_aa: CASSPTPGQGIYGYTF; cdr3_nt: TGCGCCAGCAGCCCTACACCGGGACAGGGGATTTATGGCTACACCTTC
clone_size: NA; d_call: TRBD1; v_call: TRBV20-1; j_call: TRBJ2-7; cdr3_aa: CSARPGGFYEQYF; cdr3_nt: TGCAGTGCTAGACCAGGGGGCTTTTACGAGCAGTACTTC
clone_size: NA; d_call: TRBD1; v_call: TRBV5-1; j_call: TRBJ1-1; cdr3_aa: CASSVAGGENTEAFF; cdr3_nt: TGCGCCAGCAGCGTCGCAGGGGGCGAGAACACTGAAGCTTTCTTT
clone_size: NA; d_call: TRBD1; v_call: TRBV25-1; j_call: TRBJ1-1; cdr3_aa: CACSRDREYTEAFF; cdr3_nt: TGTGCCTGCAGCAGGGACAGGGAATACACCGAAGCTTTCTTT
clone_size: NA; d_call: TRBD1; v_call: TRBV29-1; j_call: TRBJ1-2; cdr3_aa: CSVEMRQGADGYTF; cdr3_nt: TGCAGCGTTGAAATGAGACAGGGGGCAGACGGCTACACCTTC
clone_size: once; d_call: TRBD1; v_call: TRBV20-1; j_call: TRBJ1-5; cdr3_aa: CSYGTGGNQPQHF; cdr3_nt: TGCAGTTACGGGACAGGGGGCAATCAGCCCCAGCATTTT
clone_size: NA; d_call: NA; v_call: TRBV9; j_call: TRBJ1-2; cdr3_aa: CASTFSASSSQWGIGGYTF; cdr3_nt: TGTGCCAGCACCTTCAGTGCGAGTTCGTCGCAGTGGGGGATTGGCGGCTACACCTTC
clone_size: NA; d_call: NA; v_call: TRBV4-3; j_call: TRBJ2-5; cdr3_aa: CASSQDTPGTEETQYF; cdr3_nt: TGCGCCAGCAGCCAAGATACCCCCGGGACCGAGGAGACCCAGTACTTC
clone_size: few; d_call: NA; v_call: TRBV20-1; j_call: TRBJ2-7; cdr3_aa: CSARDLVFSYEQYF; cdr3_nt: TGCAGTGCTAGAGATCTGGTATTCTCCTACGAGCAGTACTTC
clone_size: NA; d_call: TRBD1; v_call: TRBV7-9; j_call: TRBJ1-1; cdr3_aa: CASMGQGRKTEAFF; cdr3_nt: TGTGCCAGCATGGGACAGGGGCGGAAAACTGAAGCTTTCTTT
clone_size: many; d_call: TRBD1; v_call: TRBV7-2; j_call: TRBJ2-5; cdr3_aa: CASTVDRVEETQYF; cdr3_nt: TGTGCCAGCACAGTAGACAGGGTAGAGGAGACCCAGTACTTC
clone_size: NA; d_call: TRBD1; v_call: TRBV10-2; j_call: TRBJ2-7; cdr3_aa: CASTSGTGTYEQYF; cdr3_nt: TGCGCCAGCACTTCCGGGACAGGCACCTACGAGCAGTACTTC
clone_size: few; d_call: TRBD2; v_call: TRBV7-2; j_call: TRBJ2-2; cdr3_aa: CASRRGLAVNANTGELFF; cdr3_nt: TGTGCCAGCCGGAGAGGGCTAGCGGTGAACGCGAACACCGGGGAGCTGTTTTTT
clone_size: NA; d_call: NA; v_call: TRBV10-3; j_call: TRBJ2-7; cdr3_aa: CASNPAGYEQYF; cdr3_nt: TGTGCCAGCAACCCCGCGGGCTACGAGCAGTACTTC
clone_size: NA; d_call: NA; v_call: TRBV20-1; j_call: TRBJ1-1; cdr3_aa: CSAIKQGTEAFF; cdr3_nt: TGCAGTGCTATTAAACAGGGCACTGAAGCTTTCTTT
clone_size: NA; d_call: NA; v_call: TRBV19; j_call: TRBJ2-5; cdr3_aa: CASRRSSRQETQYF; cdr3_nt: TGTGCCAGTAGACGGTCATCCCGGCAAGAGACCCAGTACTTC
clone_size: NA; d_call: NA; v_call: TRBV6-2/TRBV6-3; j_call: TRBJ2-7; cdr3_aa: CASSYRVTYEQYF; cdr3_nt: TGTGCCAGCAGTTACAGGGTGACCTACGAGCAGTACTTC
clone_size: few; d_call: NA; v_call: TRBV7-8; j_call: TRBJ2-7; cdr3_aa: CASSFGQHYEQYF; cdr3_nt: TGTGCCAGCAGCTTCGGGCAGCACTACGAGCAGTACTTC
clone_size: NA; d_call: TRBD1; v_call: TRBV7-9; j_call: TRBJ1-6; cdr3_aa: CASSLGGGASYNSPLHF; cdr3_nt: TGTGCCAGCAGCTTAGGAGGGGGCGCTTCGTATAATTCACCCCTCCACTTT
clone_size: many; d_call: NA; v_call: TRBV7-7; j_call: TRBJ2-5; cdr3_aa: CASSLDAVTQYF; cdr3_nt: TGTGCCAGCAGCTTAGACGCCGTGACCCAGTACTTC
clone_size: few; d_call: NA; v_call: TRBV12-3/TRBV12-4; j_call: TRBJ1-3; cdr3_aa: CASSWVVGSSSGNTIYF; cdr3_nt: TGTGCCAGCAGCTGGGTCGTAGGGTCAAGCTCTGGAAACACCATATATTTT
clone_size: NA; d_call: TRBD1; v_call: TRBV4-3; j_call: TRBJ1-2; cdr3_aa: CASSQERRQGFYGYTF; cdr3_nt: TGCGCCAGCAGCCAAGAGAGGAGACAGGGTTTCTATGGCTACACCTTC
clone_size: NA; d_call: NA; v_call: TRBV20-1; j_call: TRBJ1-5; cdr3_aa: CSASRGSGLGNQPQHF; cdr3_nt: TGCAGTGCTTCCAGAGGCTCAGGGCTGGGCAATCAGCCCCAGCATTTT